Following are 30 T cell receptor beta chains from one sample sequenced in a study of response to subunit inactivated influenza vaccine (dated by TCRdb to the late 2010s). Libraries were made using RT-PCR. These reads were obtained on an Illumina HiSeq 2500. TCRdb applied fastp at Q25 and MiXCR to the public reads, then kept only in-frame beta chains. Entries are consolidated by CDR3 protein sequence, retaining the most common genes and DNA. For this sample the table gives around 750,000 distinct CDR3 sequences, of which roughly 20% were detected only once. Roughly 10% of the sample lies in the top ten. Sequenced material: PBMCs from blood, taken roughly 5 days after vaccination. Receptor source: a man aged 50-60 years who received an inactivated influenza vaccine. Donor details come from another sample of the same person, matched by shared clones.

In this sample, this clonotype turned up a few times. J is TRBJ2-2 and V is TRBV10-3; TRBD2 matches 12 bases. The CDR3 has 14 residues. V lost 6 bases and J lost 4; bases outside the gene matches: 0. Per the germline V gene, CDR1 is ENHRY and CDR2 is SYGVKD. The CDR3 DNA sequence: TGTGCCATCAGGACTAGCGGGAGCACCGGGGAGCTGTTTTTT. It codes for CAIRTSGSTGELFF.

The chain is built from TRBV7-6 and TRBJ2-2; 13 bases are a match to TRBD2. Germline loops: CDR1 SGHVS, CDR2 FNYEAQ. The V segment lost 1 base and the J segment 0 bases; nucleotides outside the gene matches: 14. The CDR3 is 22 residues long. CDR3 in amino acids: CASSLGWRTSGGDRPNTGELFF. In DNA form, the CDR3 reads TGTGCCAGCAGCTTAGGATGGAGGACTAGCGGGGGAGACCGCCCGAACACCGGGGAGCTGTTTTTT.

CDR3 nucleotide sequence: TGTGCCAGCAGTTCATTAAACCCTCGAAGGCCTAATCAGCCCCAGCATTTT. It encodes CASSSLNPRRPNQPQHF. The rearrangement joins TRBV27 to TRBJ1-5, with D hard to call. Germline V gives CDR1 MNHEY, CDR2 SMNVEV (reference sequence). The length of the CDR3 is 17 residues. Trimming left V 4 bases short and J 4 bases short, with 20 bases between.

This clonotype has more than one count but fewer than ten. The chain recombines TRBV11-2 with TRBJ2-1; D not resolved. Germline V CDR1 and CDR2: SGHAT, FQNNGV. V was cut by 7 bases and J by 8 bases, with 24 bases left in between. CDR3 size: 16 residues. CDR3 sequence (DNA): TGTGCCAGCAACTTGCGACCTGGGCCGATAGGATATGAGCAGTTCTTC. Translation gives CASNLRPGPIGYEQFF.

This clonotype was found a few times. The CDR3 reads CATSDGPGSPYEQYF. The DNA for the CDR3 is TGTGCCACCAGTGATGGTCCAGGATCCCCCTACGAGCAGTACTTC. The chain has TRBV24-1 and TRBJ2-7; D is unresolved. The CDR3 runs to 15 residues. Trimming took 3 bases from V and 2 from J, leaving 13 bases between them. The germline CDR1 and CDR2 sequences are KGHDR and SFDVKD.

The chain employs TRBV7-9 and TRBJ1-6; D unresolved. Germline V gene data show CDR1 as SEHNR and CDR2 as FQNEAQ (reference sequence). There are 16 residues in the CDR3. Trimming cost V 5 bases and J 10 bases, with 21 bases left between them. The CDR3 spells CASSAPRNGLRSPLHF. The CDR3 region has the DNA TGTGCCAGCAGCGCCCCCCGGAATGGCCTAAGGTCACCCCTCCACTTT.

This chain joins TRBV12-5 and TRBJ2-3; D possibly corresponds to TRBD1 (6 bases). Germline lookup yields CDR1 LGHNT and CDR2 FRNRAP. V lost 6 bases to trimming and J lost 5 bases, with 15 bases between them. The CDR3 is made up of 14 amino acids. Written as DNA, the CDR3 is TGTGCTAGTGGCTACGGGACAAGGAGAGATACGCAGTATTTT. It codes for CASGYGTRRDTQYF.

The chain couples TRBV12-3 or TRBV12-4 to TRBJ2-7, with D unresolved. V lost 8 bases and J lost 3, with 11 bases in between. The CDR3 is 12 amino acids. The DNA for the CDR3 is TGTGCCAGCTGGGCAGGCCACTACGAGCAGTACTTC. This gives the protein CASWAGHYEQYF.

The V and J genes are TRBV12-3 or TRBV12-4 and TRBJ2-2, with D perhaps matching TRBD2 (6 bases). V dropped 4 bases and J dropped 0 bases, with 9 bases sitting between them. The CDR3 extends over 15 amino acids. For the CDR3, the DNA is TGTGCCAGCAGTTACGGGAGCTCGAACACCGGGGAGCTGTTTTTT. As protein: CASSYGSSNTGELFF.

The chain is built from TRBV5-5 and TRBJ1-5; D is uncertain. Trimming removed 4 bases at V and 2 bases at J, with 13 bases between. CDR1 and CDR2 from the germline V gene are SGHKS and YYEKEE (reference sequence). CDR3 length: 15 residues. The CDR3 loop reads CASSRTPGGNQPQHF. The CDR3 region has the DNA TGTGCCAGCAGCCGGACCCCGGGAGGCAATCAGCCCCAGCATTTT.

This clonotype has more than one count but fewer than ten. This CDR3 is CASSQVGLAGVKETQYF. DNA of the CDR3: TGCGCCAGCAGCCAAGTGGGACTAGCGGGGGTCAAAGAGACCCAGTACTTC. V and J are TRBV4-3 and TRBJ2-5; 14 bases are a match to TRBD2. V dropped 1 base and J dropped 3; count of bases not matched to a gene: 4. CDR3 length equals 17 residues. In germline, CDR1 is LGHNA, CDR2 YSLEER.

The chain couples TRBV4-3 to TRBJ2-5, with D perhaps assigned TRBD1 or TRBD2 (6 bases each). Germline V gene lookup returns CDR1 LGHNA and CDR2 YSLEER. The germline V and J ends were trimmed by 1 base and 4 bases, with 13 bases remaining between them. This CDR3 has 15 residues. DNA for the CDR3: TGCGCCAGCAGCCAAGTAACCTCGGGGGCAGAGACCCAGTACTTC. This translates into CASSQVTSGAETQYF.

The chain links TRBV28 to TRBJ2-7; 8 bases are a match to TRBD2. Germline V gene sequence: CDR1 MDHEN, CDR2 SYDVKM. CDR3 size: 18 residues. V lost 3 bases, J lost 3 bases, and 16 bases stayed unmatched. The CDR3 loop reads CASSFADLTRGRIYEQYF. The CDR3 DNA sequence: TGTGCCAGCAGTTTCGCGGATCTTACCCGCGGGAGGATCTACGAGCAGTACTTC.

DNA for the CDR3: TGTGCCACCCGGCGGGGAGTTGCGAACACTGAAGCTTTCTTT. It yields the protein CATRRGVANTEAFF. This chain connects TRBV7-2 to TRBJ1-1; the D is unclear. From germline, CDR1 is SGHTA and CDR2 FQGNSA. The length of the CDR3 is 14 residues. Trimming cost V 10 bases and J 1 base, with 16 bases left between them.

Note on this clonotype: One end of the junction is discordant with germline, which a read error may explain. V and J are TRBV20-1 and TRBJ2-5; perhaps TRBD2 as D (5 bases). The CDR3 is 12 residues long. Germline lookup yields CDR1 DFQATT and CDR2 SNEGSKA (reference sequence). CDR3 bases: TGCAGTGCTAGAATCGGGGTAGAGACCCAGCACTTC. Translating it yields CSARIGVETQHF.

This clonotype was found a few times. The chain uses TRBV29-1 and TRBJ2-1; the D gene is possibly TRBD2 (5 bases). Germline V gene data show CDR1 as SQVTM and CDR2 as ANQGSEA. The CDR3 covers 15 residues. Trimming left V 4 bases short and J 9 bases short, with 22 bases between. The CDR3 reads CSVVAGDKGKGEQFF. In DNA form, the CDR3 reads TGCAGCGTTGTCGCCGGGGATAAGGGCAAGGGTGAGCAGTTCTTC.

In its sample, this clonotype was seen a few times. CDR3 sequence: CASSLTGFGEQFF. Written as DNA, the CDR3 is TGTGCCAGCAGTCTGACAGGGTTCGGTGAGCAGTTCTTC. The V and J genes are TRBV28 and TRBJ2-1; 7 nucleotides line up with TRBD1. The ends lost 5 bases at V and 9 bases at J; junction bases unmatched: 7. The CDR3 runs 13 residues. Germline lookup yields CDR1 MDHEN and CDR2 SYDVKM.

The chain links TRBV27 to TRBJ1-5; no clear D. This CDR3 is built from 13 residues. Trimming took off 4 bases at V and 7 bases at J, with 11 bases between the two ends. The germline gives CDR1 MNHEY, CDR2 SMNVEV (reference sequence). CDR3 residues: CASSWRAGQPQHF. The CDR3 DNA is TGTGCCAGCAGTTGGAGGGCTGGACAGCCCCAGCATTTT.

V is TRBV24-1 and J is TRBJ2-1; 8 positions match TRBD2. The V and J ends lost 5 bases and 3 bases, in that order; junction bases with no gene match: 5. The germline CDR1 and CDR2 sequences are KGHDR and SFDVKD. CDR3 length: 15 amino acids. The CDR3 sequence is CATSVSSGSYNEQFF. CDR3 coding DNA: TGTGCCACCAGTGTATCGAGCGGGAGCTACAATGAGCAGTTCTTC.

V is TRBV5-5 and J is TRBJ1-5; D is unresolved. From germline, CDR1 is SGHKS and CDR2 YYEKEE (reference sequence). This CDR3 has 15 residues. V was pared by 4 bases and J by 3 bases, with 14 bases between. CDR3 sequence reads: CASSPENGYNQPQHF. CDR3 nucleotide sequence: TGTGCCAGCAGCCCCGAGAACGGTTACAATCAGCCCCAGCATTTT. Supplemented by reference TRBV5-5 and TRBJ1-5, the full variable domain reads DAGVTQSPTHLIKTRGQQVTLRCSPISGHKSVSWYQQVLGQGPQFIFQYYEKEERGRGNFPDRFSARQFPNYSSELNVNALLLGDSALYLCASSPENGYNQPQHFGDGTRLSIL.

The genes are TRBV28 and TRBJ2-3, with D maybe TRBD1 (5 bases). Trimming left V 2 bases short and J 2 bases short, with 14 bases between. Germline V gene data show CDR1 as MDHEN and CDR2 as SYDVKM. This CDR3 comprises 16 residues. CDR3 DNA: TGTGCCAGCAGTTTAGGCGGCAGGGATCTCACAGATACGCAGTATTTT. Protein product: CASSLGGRDLTDTQYF.

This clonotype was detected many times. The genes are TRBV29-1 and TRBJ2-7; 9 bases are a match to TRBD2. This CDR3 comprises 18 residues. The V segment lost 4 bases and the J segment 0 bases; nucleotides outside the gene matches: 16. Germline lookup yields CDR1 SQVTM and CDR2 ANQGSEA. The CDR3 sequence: CSVGGRIAGAGGSYEQYF. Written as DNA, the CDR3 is TGCAGCGTTGGGGGCAGAATAGCGGGGGCGGGAGGCTCCTACGAGCAGTACTTC.

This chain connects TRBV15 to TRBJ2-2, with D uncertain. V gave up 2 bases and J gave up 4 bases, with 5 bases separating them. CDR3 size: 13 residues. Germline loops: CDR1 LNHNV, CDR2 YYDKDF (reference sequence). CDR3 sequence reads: CATSRQFTGELFF. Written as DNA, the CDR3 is TGTGCCACCAGCAGACAATTCACCGGGGAGCTGTTTTTT.

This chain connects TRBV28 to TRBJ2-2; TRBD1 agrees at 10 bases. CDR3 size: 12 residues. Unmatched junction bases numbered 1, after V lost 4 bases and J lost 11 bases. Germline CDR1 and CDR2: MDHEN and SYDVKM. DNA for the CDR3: TGTGCCAGCAGTTGGGACAGGGGCGAGCTGTTTTTT. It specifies CASSWDRGELFF.

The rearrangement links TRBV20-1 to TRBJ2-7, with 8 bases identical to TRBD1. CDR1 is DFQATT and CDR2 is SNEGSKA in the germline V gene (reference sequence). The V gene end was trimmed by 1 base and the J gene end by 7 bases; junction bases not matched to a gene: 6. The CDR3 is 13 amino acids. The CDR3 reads CSARAGQGWEQYF. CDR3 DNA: TGCAGTGCTAGAGCCGGACAGGGCTGGGAGCAGTACTTC.

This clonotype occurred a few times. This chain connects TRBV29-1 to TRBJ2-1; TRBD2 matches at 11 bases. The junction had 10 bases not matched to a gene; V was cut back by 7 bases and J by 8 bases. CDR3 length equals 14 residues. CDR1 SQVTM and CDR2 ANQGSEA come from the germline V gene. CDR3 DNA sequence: TGCAGCGCCGGGACTAGCGGACTACTGGATGAGCAGTTCTTC. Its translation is CSAGTSGLLDEQFF.

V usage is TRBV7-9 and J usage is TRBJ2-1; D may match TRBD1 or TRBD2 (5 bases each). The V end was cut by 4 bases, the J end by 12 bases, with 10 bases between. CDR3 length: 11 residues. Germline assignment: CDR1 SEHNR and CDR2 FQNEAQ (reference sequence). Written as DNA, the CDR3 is TGTGCCAGCAGCTCAGACAGCGGGCAGTTCTTC. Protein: CASSSDSGQFF. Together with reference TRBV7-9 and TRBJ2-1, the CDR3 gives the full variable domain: DTGVSQNPRHKITKRGQNVTFRCDPISEHNRLYWYRQTLGQGPEFLTYFQNEAQLEKSRLLSDRFSAERPKGSFSTLEIQRTEQGDSAMYLCASSSDSGQFFGPGTRLTVL.

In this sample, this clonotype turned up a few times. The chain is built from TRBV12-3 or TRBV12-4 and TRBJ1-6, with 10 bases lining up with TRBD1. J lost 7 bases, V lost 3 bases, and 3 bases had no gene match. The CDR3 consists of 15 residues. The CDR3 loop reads CASSLTGGGNSPLHF. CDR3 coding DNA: TGTGCCAGCAGTTTGACAGGGGGCGGAAATTCACCCCTCCACTTT.

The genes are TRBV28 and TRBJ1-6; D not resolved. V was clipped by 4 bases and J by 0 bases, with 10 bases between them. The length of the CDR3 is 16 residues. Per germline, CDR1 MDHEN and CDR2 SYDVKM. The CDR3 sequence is CASSYAGVSYNSPLHF. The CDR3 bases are TGTGCCAGCAGTTATGCCGGAGTCTCCTATAATTCACCCCTCCACTTT. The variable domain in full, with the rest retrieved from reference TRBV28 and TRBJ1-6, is DVKVTQSSRYLVKRTGEKVFLECVQDMDHENMFWYRQDPGLGLRLIYFSYDVKMKEKGDIPEGYSVSREKKERFSLILESASTNQTSMYLCASSYAGVSYNSPLHFGNGTRLTVT.

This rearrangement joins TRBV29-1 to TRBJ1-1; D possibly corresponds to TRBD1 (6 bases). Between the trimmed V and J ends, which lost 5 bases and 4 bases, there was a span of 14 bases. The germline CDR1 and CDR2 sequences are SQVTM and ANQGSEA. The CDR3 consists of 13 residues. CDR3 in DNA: TGCAGCGTTTCCGAACGGGGGGCCACTGAAGCTTTCTTT. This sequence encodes CSVSERGATEAFF.